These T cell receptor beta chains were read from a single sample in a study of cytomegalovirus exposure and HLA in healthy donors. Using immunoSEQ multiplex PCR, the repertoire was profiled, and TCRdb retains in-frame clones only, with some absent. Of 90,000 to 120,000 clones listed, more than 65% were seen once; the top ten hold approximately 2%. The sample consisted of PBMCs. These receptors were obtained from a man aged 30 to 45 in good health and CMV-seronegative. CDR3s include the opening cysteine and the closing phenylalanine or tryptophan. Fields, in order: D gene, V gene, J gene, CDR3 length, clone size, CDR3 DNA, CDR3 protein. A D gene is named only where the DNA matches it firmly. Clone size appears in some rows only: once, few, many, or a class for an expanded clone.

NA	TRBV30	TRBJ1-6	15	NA	TGTGCCTGGAGTGTTAGATGGCGGGAGAATTCACCCCTCCACTTT	CAWSVRWRENSPLHF
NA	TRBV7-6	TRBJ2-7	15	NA	TGTGCCAGCAGCTTAGAGGGGGGGCCCGACTACGAGCAGTACTTC	CASSLEGGPDYEQYF
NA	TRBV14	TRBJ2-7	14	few	TGTGCCAGCAGCCAAGGAGGGTTTTCCCACGAGCAGTACTTC	CASSQGGFSHEQYF
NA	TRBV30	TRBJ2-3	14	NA	TGTGCCTGGAGAAAACAGGCTAGCACAGATACGCAGTATTTT	CAWRKQASTDTQYF
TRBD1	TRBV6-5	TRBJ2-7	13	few	TGTGCCACCGGACAGGGGATGAGCAACGAGCAGTACTTC	CATGQGMSNEQYF
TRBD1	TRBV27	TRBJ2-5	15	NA	TGTGCCAGCAGTTTAGGAGGACAGGGGTCAGGGACCCAGTACTTC	CASSLGGQGSGTQYF
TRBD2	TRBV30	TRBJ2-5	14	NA	TGTGCCTGGGAGCGGGGGGGATACCAAGAGACCCAGTACTTC	CAWERGGYQETQYF
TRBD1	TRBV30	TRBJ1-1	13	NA	TGTGCCTGGACAACAGGGGGCAACACTGAAGCTTTCTTT	CAWTTGGNTEAFF
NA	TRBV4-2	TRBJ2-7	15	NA	TGTGCCAGCAGCCAAGTTCCTGGGGGCGGCTACGAGCAGTACTTC	CASSQVPGGGYEQYF
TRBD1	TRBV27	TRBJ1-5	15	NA	TGTGCCAGCAGCCCCGGGACAGGGGGCAATCAGCCCCAGCATTTT	CASSPGTGGNQPQHF
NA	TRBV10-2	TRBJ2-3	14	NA	TGCGCCAGCGTAATGACTAGAGCCACAGATACGCAGTATTTT	CASVMTRATDTQYF
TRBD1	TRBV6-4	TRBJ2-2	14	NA	TGTGCCAGCAGCCCACAGGGGGCCACCGGGGAGCTGTTTTTT	CASSPQGATGELFF
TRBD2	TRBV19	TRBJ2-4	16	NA	TGTGCCAGTAGTATAACTAGCGGAGTAGCCAAAAACATTCAGTACTTC	CASSITSGVAKNIQYF
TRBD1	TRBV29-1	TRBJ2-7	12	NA	TGCAGCGCCGGGACAGGGGGCGGCGAGCAGTACTTC	CSAGTGGGEQYF
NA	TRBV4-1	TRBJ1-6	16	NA	TGCGCCAGCAGCCAACCCCAACAGAGGGTCGGCTCACCCCTCCACTTT	CASSQPQQRVGSPLHF
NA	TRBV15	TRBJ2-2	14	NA	TGTGCCACCATGATAATAGGAGGGACCGGGGAGCTGTTTTTT	CATMIIGGTGELFF
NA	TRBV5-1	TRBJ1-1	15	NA	TGCGCCAGCAGCTTGGGGACGGGCCGGGGCACTGAAGCTTTCTTT	CASSLGTGRGTEAFF
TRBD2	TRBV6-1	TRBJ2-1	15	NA	TGTGCCAGCAGGGGACTAGCGGGACGCTACAATGAGCAGTTCTTC	CASRGLAGRYNEQFF
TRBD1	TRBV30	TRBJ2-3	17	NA	TGTGCCTGGAGCCCTCAATGGTCAGGGGGTGGGACAGATACGCAGTATTTT	CAWSPQWSGGGTDTQYF
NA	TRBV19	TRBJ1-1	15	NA	TGTGCCAGTAGTATTCCCGGCGGGAGTGGGACTGAAGCTTTCTTT	CASSIPGGSGTEAFF
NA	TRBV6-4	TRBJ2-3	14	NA	TGTGCCAGCAGCGATGGGACTGCCACAGATACGCAGTATTTT	CASSDGTATDTQYF
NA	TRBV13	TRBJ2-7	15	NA	TGTGCCAGCAGCCCCCACAGGGACCGGCCCTACGAGCAGTACTTC	CASSPHRDRPYEQYF
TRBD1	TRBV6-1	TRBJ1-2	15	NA	TGTGCCAGCAGAAATACAGGGGCCTCTAACTATGGCTACACCTTC	CASRNTGASNYGYTF
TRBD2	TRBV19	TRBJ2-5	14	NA	TGTGCCAGTAGGGTCAGCGGGGGACAAGAGACCCAGTACTTC	CASRVSGGQETQYF
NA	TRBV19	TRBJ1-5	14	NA	TGTGCCAGTAGTAGGCAGGGGAGTAATCAGCCCCAGCATTTT	CASSRQGSNQPQHF
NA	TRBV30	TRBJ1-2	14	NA	TGTGCCCACAACAGACGGATTCTAAACTATGGCTACACCTTC	CAHNRRILNYGYTF
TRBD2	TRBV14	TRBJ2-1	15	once	TGTGCCAGCAGCCTAGCGGGAGTCAGATACAATGAGCAGTTCTTC	CASSLAGVRYNEQFF
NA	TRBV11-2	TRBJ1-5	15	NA	TGTGCCAGCAGCCAGGAGCTTCGGGAAGATCAGCCCCAGCATTTT	CASSQELREDQPQHF
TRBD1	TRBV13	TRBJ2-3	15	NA	TGTGCCAGCAGCACCCTGACAGGGTCAGCAGATACGCAGTATTTT	CASSTLTGSADTQYF
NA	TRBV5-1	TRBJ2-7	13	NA	TGCGCCAGCAGCCCATCTAGCTCCTACGAGCAGTACTTC	CASSPSSSYEQYF
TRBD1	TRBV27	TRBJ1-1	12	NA	TGTGCCAGCAAACAGGGGTACACTGAAGCTTTCTTT	CASKQGYTEAFF
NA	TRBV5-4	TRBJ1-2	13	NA	TGTGCCAGCAGCTTGAAAGGGGCTTATGGCTACACCTTC	CASSLKGAYGYTF
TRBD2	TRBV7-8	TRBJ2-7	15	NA	TGTGCCAGCAGCGTGACTAGCGGGGGGAGCTACGAGCAGTACTTC	CASSVTSGGSYEQYF
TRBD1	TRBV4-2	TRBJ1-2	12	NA	TGTGCCAGCAGACAGGGGGCGTCGGACTACACCTTC	CASRQGASDYTF
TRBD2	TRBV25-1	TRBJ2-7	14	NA	TGTGCCAGCGGGGATAGCGGGAGTAGCTACGAGCAGTACTTC	CASGDSGSSYEQYF
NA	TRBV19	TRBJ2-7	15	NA	TGTGCCAGTAGTACCTCCCCGACAGGGAGGTACGAGCAGTACTTC	CASSTSPTGRYEQYF
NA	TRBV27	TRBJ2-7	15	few	TGTGCCAGCAGTTTGGGGCAGGGCCTTGGGAACGAGCAGTACTTC	CASSLGQGLGNEQYF
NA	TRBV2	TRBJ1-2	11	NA	TGTGCCAGCAGTGTCCGGGGGGACTACACCTTC	CASSVRGDYTF
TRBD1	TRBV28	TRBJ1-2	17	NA	TGTGCCAGCATCCCACCGGCTCCGACAGGGAAAATCTATGGCTACACCTTC	CASIPPAPTGKIYGYTF
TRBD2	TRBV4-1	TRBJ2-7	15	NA	TGCGCCAGCAGCCAAGTGGGGACTAGACTATACGAGCAGTACTTC	CASSQVGTRLYEQYF
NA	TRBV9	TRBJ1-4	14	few	TGTGCCAGCAGCGTAGCGGTAACTAATGAAAAACTGTTTTTT	CASSVAVTNEKLFF
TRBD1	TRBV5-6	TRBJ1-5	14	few	TGTGCCAGCAGTACCTACAGGGGCGGACAGCCCCAGCATTTT	CASSTYRGGQPQHF
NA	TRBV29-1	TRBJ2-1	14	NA	TGCAGCGGTGACGCCAGGGGCCCCTACAATGAGCAGTTCTTC	CSGDARGPYNEQFF
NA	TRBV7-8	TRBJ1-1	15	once	TGTGCCAGCAGCTTAGGGGCAGGGGAATACACTGAAGCTTTCTTT	CASSLGAGEYTEAFF
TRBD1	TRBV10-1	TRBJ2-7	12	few	TGCGCCAGCAGTCTTGGACAGGGAGAGCAGTACTTC	CASSLGQGEQYF
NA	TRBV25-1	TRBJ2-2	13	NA	TGTGCCAGCAGGGACTCACCGGCCGGGGAGCTGTTTTTT	CASRDSPAGELFF
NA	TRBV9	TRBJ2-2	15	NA	TGTGCCAGCAGCGTGACTCGAGCAAATACCGGGGAGCTGTTTTTT	CASSVTRANTGELFF
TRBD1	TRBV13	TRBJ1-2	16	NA	TGTGCCAGCCTGGAACGGGACAGGGGGGCCGGTAGTGGCTACACCTTC	CASLERDRGAGSGYTF
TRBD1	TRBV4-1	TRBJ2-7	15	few	TGCGCCAGCAGCCAAGGACAGGGGGTGGGCTACGAGCAGTACTTC	CASSQGQGVGYEQYF
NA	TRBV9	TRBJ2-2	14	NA	TGTGCCAGCAGCGCCTCTAGTCCTACCGGGGAGCTGTTTTTT	CASSASSPTGELFF
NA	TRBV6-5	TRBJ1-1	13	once	TGTGCCAGCAGTACGCGGCCGAACACTGAAGCTTTCTTT	CASSTRPNTEAFF
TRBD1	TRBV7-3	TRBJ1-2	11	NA	TGTGCCAGCCGGGACAGGCATGGCTACACCTTC	CASRDRHGYTF
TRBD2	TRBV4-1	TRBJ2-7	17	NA	TGCGCCAGCAGCCAAGAGAGGGGACTAGCGGGCAACTACGAGCAGTACTTC	CASSQERGLAGNYEQYF
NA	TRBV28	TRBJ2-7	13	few	TGTGCCAGCACTGCGGAATGGAACTACGAGCAGTACTTC	CASTAEWNYEQYF